These 3 T cell receptor beta chains originate from one sample sequenced in a study of identical twins. Each CDR3 protein is one row after TCRdb ran MiXCR on the 5' RACE reads. The repertoire has hundreds of thousands of distinct CDR3 sequences, more than 9% of them found once; the top ten carry around 1.5%. The sample also formed part of further work on yellow fever vaccine responses in identical twins.

Sequencing was done on a sample of PBMCs. These TCRs come from a woman in her late teens or twenties in good health.

A few counts support this clonotype. This chain connects TRBV4-2 to TRBJ1-1, with no clear D. This CDR3 comprises 14 residues. Trimming left V 0 bases short and J 5 bases short, with 10 bases between. Per the germline V gene, CDR1 is LGHNA and CDR2 is YNFKEQ. Written as DNA, the CDR3 is TGTGCCAGCAGCCAAGATGCGGGAAAAACTGAAGCTTTCTTT. It translates to CASSQDAGKTEAFF.

This clonotype was counted only a few times. This chain uses TRBV11-2 with TRBJ1-2, with 8 nucleotides matching TRBD1. Per the germline V gene, CDR1 is SGHAT and CDR2 is FQNNGV. This CDR3 is built from 18 residues. V lost 1 base to trimming and J lost 1 base; unmatched junction nucleotides: 11. The CDR3 nucleotides are TGTGCCAGCAGCTTAGTAGGGCCGGCAGGGGGCCTTAACTATGGCTACACCTTC. This translates into CASSLVGPAGGLNYGYTF.

The sample holds many counts of this clonotype. The chain recombines TRBV5-1 with TRBJ1-1, with D hard to call. This CDR3 region has 13 residues. The germline V gene encodes CDR1 SGHRS and CDR2 YFSETQ. V was clipped by 4 bases and J by 7 bases, with 14 bases between them. The CDR3 protein is CASSPASGYEAFF. The CDR3 DNA is TGCGCCAGCAGCCCGGCTTCGGGCTATGAAGCTTTCTTT.